This T cell receptor beta chain was identified in a study of blood T cells in healthy people across ages. The second PCR ran roughly 7 to 12 cycles with a sample-barcoded 5' primer and J-beta primers. TCRdb reprocessed the 5' RACE reads with MiXCR, giving one entry per CDR3 protein. This table has more than 800,000 distinct CDR3 sequences, 45% appearing once. This CDR3 comprises 14 residues. The J segment lost 4 bases and the V segment lost 8 bases, leaving 13 bases of the junction unmatched. Germline V lookup: CDR1 DFQATT, CDR2 SNEGSKA (reference sequence). The genes are TRBV20-1 and TRBJ2-5, with TRBD1 identical over 7 bases. The sequenced sample consisted of blood. The source of this sequence is a woman aged 55-70 years in good health. CDR3 amino acids: CSPDTGARGETQYF. CDR3 in DNA: TGCAGTCCAGATACAGGGGCGAGGGGAGAGACCCAGTACTTC.